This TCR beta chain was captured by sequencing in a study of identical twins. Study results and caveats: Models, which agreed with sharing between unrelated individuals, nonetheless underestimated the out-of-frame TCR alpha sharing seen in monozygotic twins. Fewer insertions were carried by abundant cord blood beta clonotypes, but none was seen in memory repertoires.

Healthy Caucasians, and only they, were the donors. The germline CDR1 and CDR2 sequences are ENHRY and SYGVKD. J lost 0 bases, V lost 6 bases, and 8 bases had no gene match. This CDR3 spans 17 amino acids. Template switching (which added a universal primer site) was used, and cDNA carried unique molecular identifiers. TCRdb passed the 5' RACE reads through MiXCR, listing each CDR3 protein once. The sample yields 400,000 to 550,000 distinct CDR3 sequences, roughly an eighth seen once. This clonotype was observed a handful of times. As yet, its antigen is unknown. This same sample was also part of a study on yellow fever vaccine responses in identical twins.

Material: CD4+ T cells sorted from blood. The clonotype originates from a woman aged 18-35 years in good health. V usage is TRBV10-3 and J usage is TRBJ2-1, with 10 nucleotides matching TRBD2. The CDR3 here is CAISSLAGASSYNEQFF. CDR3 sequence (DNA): TGTGCCATCAGCAGCCTAGCGGGAGCCAGCTCCTACAATGAGCAGTTCTTC.